This paragraph reports one T cell receptor (beta chain). Its antigen remains unidentified. There are 13 residues in the CDR3. V gave up 0 bases and J gave up 6 bases, with 8 bases separating them. Germline V gives CDR1 SGHRS, CDR2 YFSETQ. The data were obtained in a study of identical twins. Regarding the study as a whole: Cross-sectional statistical analysis, not tracking of the same donors, underpinned the conclusions. Zero-insertion findings could be partly confounded by invariant cells (MAIT and iNKT cells).

TCRdb used MiXCR to reprocess the 5' RACE reads, holding one entry per CDR3 protein. The data hold under 1 million distinct CDR3 sequences, with around an eighth observed a single time. This same sample was also part of a study on yellow fever vaccine responses in identical twins.

Sample: PBMCs. The receptor was derived from a woman aged 18-29 years in good health. The chain is built from TRBV5-1 and TRBJ2-3; D unresolved. The CDR3 spells CASSLGSEDTQYF. Written as DNA, the CDR3 is TGCGCCAGCAGCTTGGGGTCGGAGGATACGCAGTATTTT.